This T cell receptor (beta chain) was sequenced during a study of cytotoxic CD8 clonotypes in ibrutinib-treated CLL. Study at large: The group held under twelve relapsed/refractory and 15 treatment-naive patients, with around 18 IGHV unmutated. Response material was collected after a median about 12 months of treatment, range 6 to 36. Study-wide results and limits: Whereas clonality rose at ibrutinib response, it declined toward baseline at progression.

Germline assignment: CDR1 SGHTA and CDR2 FQGNSA. The CDR3 has 15 residues. Trimming took 6 bases from V and 2 from J, leaving 14 bases between them. The table came from immunoSEQ multiplex PCR; TCRdb's copy has only in-frame clones and leaves some out. This table has 45,000 to 70,000 clones, over 55% appearing once. About this clone: As yet, its antigen is unknown.

The sequence derives from a human donor with chronic lymphocytic leukemia. The genes are TRBV7-2 and TRBJ1-5; D may be TRBD1 (6 bases). The sample here was PBMCs, taken after 24 months of ibrutinib treatment. CDR3 DNA sequence: TGTGCCAGCAGTCTAACAGGGATTGGCAATCAGCCCCAGCATTTT. This translates into CASSLTGIGNQPQHF.